The TCR beta chain under discussion was sequenced for a study of blood T cell repertoires in COVID-19. Germline V gives CDR1 SQVTM, CDR2 ANQGSEA. V lost 1 base, J lost 5 bases, and 8 bases lay in between. There are 12 residues in the CDR3. The protocol was immunoSEQ multiplex PCR, while the TCRdb copy is restricted to in-frame clones and leaves out a portion. The table records hundreds of thousands of clones, more than 70% of them present only once. The receptor comes from a woman aged 50 to 65 who had recovered from COVID-19. The chain joins TRBV29-1 to TRBJ1-2, with D maybe TRBD1 (5 bases). The specimen was PBMCs or T cells enriched from blood (not recorded which). The CDR3 coding sequence is TGCAGCGTTGAAGCGACAGAATATGGCTACACCTTC. This encodes CSVEATEYGYTF.